This TCR beta chain was recovered during a study of control samples from healthy donors and cancer patients. Germline V gives CDR1 LNHDA, CDR2 SQIVND (reference sequence). V lost 6 bases and J 7 bases, leaving 13 bases between the germline ends. The CDR3 length is 14 residues. Method: immunoSEQ multiplex PCR; TCRdb's copy keeps in-frame clones and lacks some. This table holds 100,000 to 150,000 clones, about 94% found once. Sequenced input: blood. This receptor was taken from a man aged 30 to 45 in good health. The chain couples TRBV19 to TRBJ1-6, with D perhaps TRBD1 (6 bases). CDR3 nucleotides: TGTGCCAGTAGCAGACAGGACCCAAATTCACCCCTCCACTTT. Translated, it gives CASSRQDPNSPLHF.